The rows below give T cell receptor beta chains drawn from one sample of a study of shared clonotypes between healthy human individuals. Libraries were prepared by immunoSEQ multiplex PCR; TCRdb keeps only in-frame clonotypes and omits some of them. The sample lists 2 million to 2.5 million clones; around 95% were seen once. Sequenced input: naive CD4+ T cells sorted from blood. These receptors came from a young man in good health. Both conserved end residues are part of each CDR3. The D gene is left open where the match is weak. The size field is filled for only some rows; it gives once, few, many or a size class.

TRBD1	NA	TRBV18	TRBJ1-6	TGTGCCAGCTCAAGTACAGGGGGCGCGAACAATTCACCCCTCCACTTT	CASSSTGGANNSPLHF
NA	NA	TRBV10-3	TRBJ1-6	TGTGCCATCAGTGAGTCGCCGGGGAACCCACCCCTCCACTTT	CAISESPGNPPLHF
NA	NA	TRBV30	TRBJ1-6	TGTGCCTGGGACCGTTTATTGTCACCCCTCCACTTT	CAWDRLLSPLHF
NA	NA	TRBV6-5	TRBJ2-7	TGTGCCAGCAGTTACGGGGGAGCCCCCCACGAGCAGTACTTC	CASSYGGAPHEQYF
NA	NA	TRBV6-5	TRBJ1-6	TGTGCCAGCAGTCTTCTCACAGAGTCGGTCTCACCCCTCCACTTT	CASSLLTESVSPLHF
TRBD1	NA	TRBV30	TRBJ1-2	TGTGCCTGGAGCGCCCCGGGACAGGGAGCCTATGGCTACACCTTC	CAWSAPGQGAYGYTF
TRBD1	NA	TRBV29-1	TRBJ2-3	TGCAGCGTTTCCCTCGGACAGGGCATTCCCACAGATACGCAGTATTTT	CSVSLGQGIPTDTQYF
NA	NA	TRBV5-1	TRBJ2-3	TGCGCCAGCAGCCAACCTGACAGTGCGCAGTATTTT	CASSQPDSAQYF
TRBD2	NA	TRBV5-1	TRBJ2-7	TGCGCCAGCAGCTTGTCCTCGGGACTAGCGGGAGGATCCTACGAGCAGTACTTC	CASSLSSGLAGGSYEQYF
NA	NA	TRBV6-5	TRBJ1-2	TGTGCCAGCAGCCGTCGAGAGGGGAGCTATGGCTACACCTTC	CASSRREGSYGYTF
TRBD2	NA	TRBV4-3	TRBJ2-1	TGCGCCAGCAGCCTGGGGGGGAGCTCCTACAATGAGCAGTTCTTC	CASSLGGSSYNEQFF
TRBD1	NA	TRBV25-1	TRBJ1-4	TGTGCCAGCAGTGAGGCCGGGACAGTGAACAATGAAAAACTGTTTTTT	CASSEAGTVNNEKLFF
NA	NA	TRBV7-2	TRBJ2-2	TGTGCCAGCAGCACACGAAACGCGAACACCGGGGAGCTGTTTTTT	CASSTRNANTGELFF
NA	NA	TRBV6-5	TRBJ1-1	TGTGCCAGCAGTTACGACAGAGGTTCAGGGAGCACTGAAGCTTTCTTT	CASSYDRGSGSTEAFF
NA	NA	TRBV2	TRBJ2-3	TGTGCCAGCAGTGTGGGACCTCCGGGCACAGATACGCAGTATTTT	CASSVGPPGTDTQYF
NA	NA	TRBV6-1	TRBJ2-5	TGTGCCAGCCTCGGAGCGTTGGGGGAGACCCAGTACTTC	CASLGALGETQYF
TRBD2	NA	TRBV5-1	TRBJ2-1	TGCGCCAGCAGCCCCAACGGGCGGGAGTCCTATGAGCAGTTCTTC	CASSPNGRESYEQFF
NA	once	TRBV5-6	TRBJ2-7	TGTGCCAGCAGCTTGTTCGGACTTTACGAGCAGTACTTC	CASSLFGLYEQYF